The T cell receptor (beta chain) under discussion was sequenced for a study of vaccination and CD4 T cells after COVID-19. The CDR3 totals 14 residues. In germline, CDR1 is MGHDK, CDR2 SYGVNS. V shed 6 bases and J 5 bases; nucleotides not matched to a gene: 7. Comments on this clonotype: Its antigen remains unknown.

The treatment denotes: roughly nine-day PBMC culture with coronavirus spike peptide pools or control peptides (ViraFEST assay). Oncomine TCR Beta short-read sequencing was applied to DNA from cultured CD4+ T cells. TCRdb ran MiXCR on the PCR reads and lists one entry per CDR3 protein. The data contain some 13,000 distinct CDR3 sequences, under 75% of them singletons. The receptor comes from a human donor who had recovered from COVID-19. Sequencing was done on a sample of CD4+ T cells from blood, cultured in vitro. V usage is TRBV25-1 and J usage is TRBJ2-5, with 9 bases identical to TRBD2. The CDR3 coding sequence is TGTGCCAGCAGCCCGACTAGCGGATTGGAGACCCAGTACTTC. This encodes CASSPTSGLETQYF.